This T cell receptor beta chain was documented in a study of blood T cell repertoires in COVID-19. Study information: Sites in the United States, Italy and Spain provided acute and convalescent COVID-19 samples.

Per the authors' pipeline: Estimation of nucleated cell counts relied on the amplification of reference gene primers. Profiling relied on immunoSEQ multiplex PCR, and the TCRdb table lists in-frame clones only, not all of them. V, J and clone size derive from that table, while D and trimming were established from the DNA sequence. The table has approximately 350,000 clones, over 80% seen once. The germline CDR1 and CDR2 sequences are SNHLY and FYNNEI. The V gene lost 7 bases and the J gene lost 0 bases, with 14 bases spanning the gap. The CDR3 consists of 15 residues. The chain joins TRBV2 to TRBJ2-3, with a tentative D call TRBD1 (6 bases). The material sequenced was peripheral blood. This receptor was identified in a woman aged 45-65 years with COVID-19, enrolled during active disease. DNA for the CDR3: TGTGCCAGCAATAGGGGGATTTCTAGCACAGATACGCAGTATTTT. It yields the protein CASNRGISSTDTQYF.